Shown below are 17 T cell receptor beta chains from a single sample sequenced in a study of T cell responses to AZD1222 COVID-19 vaccine. Repertoires were generated with immunoSEQ multiplex PCR, while TCRdb's copy carries only in-frame clones and drops some. The table has approximately 140,000 clones, approximately 90% seen once. Here the sequenced sample was peripheral blood, taken on day 0 of AZD1222 vaccination. These receptors were collected from an adult in good health.

A single count supports this clone. The rearrangement uses TRBV27 and TRBJ2-2; a possible D gene is TRBD2 (6 bases). Germline V gene lookup returns CDR1 MNHEY and CDR2 SMNVEV (reference sequence). This CDR3 spans 14 amino acids. Between the trimmed V and J ends, which lost 3 bases and 4 bases, there was a span of 9 bases. CDR3 coding DNA: TGTGCCAGCAGTTTCCGGGGAGGCACCGGGGAGCTGTTTTTT. Protein product: CASSFRGGTGELFF.

Only a few counts were recorded for this clone. CDR3 DNA: TGTGCCAGCAGCGCACCTGGAGGGTCCCATCTTTCCGGGGCCAACGTCCTGACTTTC. It is translated as CASSAPGGSHLSGANVLTF. The gene calls are TRBV21-1 and TRBJ2-6; the table gives TRBD2 as D, unverified against the DNA. TRBV21-1 is classified as a pseudogene. This CDR3 has 19 amino acids.

The chain couples TRBV4-2 to TRBJ1-1; 10 bases are a match to TRBD1. This CDR3 spans 16 amino acids. The V gene's germline CDR1 is LGHNA and CDR2 YNFKEQ. The V segment lost 11 bases and the J segment 2 bases; nucleotides outside the gene matches: 14. The CDR3 reads CAVTGTGDKKNTEAFF. CDR3 nucleotides: TGTGCCGTCACCGGGACAGGGGATAAAAAAAACACTGAAGCTTTCTTT.

The genes are TRBV7-8 and TRBJ2-1; 7 nucleotides agree with TRBD1. The CDR3 consists of 14 residues. Germline loops: CDR1 SGHVS, CDR2 FQNEAQ. The J segment lost 4 bases and the V segment lost 6 bases, leaving 6 bases of the junction unmatched. In nucleotides, the CDR3 is TGTGCCAGCAGATGGGACAGCGCGTACAATGAGCAGTTCTTC. It codes for CASRWDSAYNEQFF.

The chain uses TRBV3-1 (or the pseudogene TRBV3-2) and TRBJ2-1; D uncertain. Germline V CDR1 and CDR2: LGHDT, YNNKEL (reference sequence). V lost 5 bases to trimming and J lost 4 bases, with 3 bases between them. The CDR3 extends over 11 amino acids. In DNA form, the CDR3 reads TGTGCCAGCAGCATGTACAATGAGCAGTTCTTC. Residues: CASSMYNEQFF.

The chain employs TRBV6-1 and TRBJ2-7; tentatively, D is TRBD1 (5 bases). V lost 2 bases to trimming and J lost 6 bases, with 17 bases between them. There are 15 residues in the CDR3. Looked up from germline, CDR1 is MNHNS and CDR2 is SASEGT. The CDR3 nucleotides are TGTGCCAGCAGTGAATGGGGCGACATTTCTTTCGAGCAGTACTTC. Its protein is CASSEWGDISFEQYF.

The gene calls are TRBV28 and TRBJ1-2; D not resolved. V was trimmed by 1 base and J by 0 bases, leaving 12 bases between them. CDR3 length: 16 amino acids. Germline assignment: CDR1 MDHEN and CDR2 SYDVKM. The DNA of the CDR3 is TGTGCCAGCAGTTTATTCATCCCAGTCACTAACTATGGCTACACCTTC. It specifies CASSLFIPVTNYGYTF.

This clone was observed a few times. CDR3 sequence: CASSPPLRRGYTF. In DNA, the CDR3 is TGTGCCAGCAGTCCACCCTTACGGAGGGGCTACACCTTC. This chain joins TRBV2 and TRBJ1-2; D remains ambiguous. CDR1 is SNHLY and CDR2 is FYNNEI in the germline V gene. The ends were cut back, 5 bases at V and 8 bases at J, with 15 bases in the middle. CDR3 length: 13 residues.

This rearrangement joins TRBV6-1 to TRBJ1-5; D gene ambiguous. V was pared by 2 bases and J by 3 bases, with 8 bases between. Germline V gives CDR1 MNHNS, CDR2 SASEGT. The CDR3 extends over 14 amino acids. The CDR3 region has the DNA TGTGCCAGCAGTGAACAGATAATCAATCAGCCCCAGCATTTT. This gives the protein CASSEQIINQPQHF.

This chain connects TRBV6-5 to TRBJ2-7, with D perhaps matching TRBD1 (5 bases). The CDR3 totals 13 residues. Trimming removed 11 bases at V and 0 bases at J, with 14 bases between. Germline CDR1 is MNHEY and CDR2 is SVGAGI. CDR3 DNA: TGTGCCGGCCGGGTCGACAGCTCCTACGAGCAGTACTTC. Translation: CAGRVDSSYEQYF.

The chain recombines TRBV7-2 with TRBJ2-5, with 8 bases fitting TRBD1. Germline-derived CDR1 and CDR2 are SGHTA and FQGNSA. V shed 5 bases, J shed 4 bases, and the junction held 3 bases outside the gene matches. This CDR3 region has 13 residues. DNA of the CDR3: TGTGCCAGCAGCCTGGACAGGGCAGAGACCCAGTACTTC. Amino acids: CASSLDRAETQYF.

The J gene is TRBJ2-7, the V gene TRBV6-1; 8 bases map to TRBD2. Germline CDR1 MNHNS, CDR2 SASEGT. Losses at the gene ends were 6 bases for V and 3 bases for J; bases not matched to a gene: 7. The CDR3 sequence is 14 residues long. The CDR3 region is CASRRGLAVYEQYF. The CDR3 DNA reads TGTGCCAGCAGACGTGGACTAGCAGTCTACGAGCAGTACTTC.

This chain uses TRBV7-6 with TRBJ2-5; no reliable D call. Deletions cut 4 bases from V and 0 bases from J, with 12 bases between. Germline-derived CDR1 and CDR2 are SGHVS and FNYEAQ. The CDR3 loop spans 15 amino acids. CDR3 DNA: TGTGCCAGCAGCTCGGCTCATTGGTACCAAGAGACCCAGTACTTC. Translated: CASSSAHWYQETQYF.

The J gene is TRBJ2-2, the V gene TRBV19, with 8 bases that match TRBD1. Trimming took 7 bases from V and 2 from J; bases not matched to a gene: 3. Germline V lookup: CDR1 LNHDA, CDR2 SQIVND (reference sequence). CDR3 size: 14 residues. CDR3 region: CASIDRGNTGELFF. Here the CDR3 DNA reads TGTGCCAGTATCGACAGGGGAAACACCGGGGAGCTGTTTTTT.

The chain links TRBV19 to TRBJ2-1; the D gene is possibly TRBD1 (5 bases). Trimming stripped 5 bases from V and 4 bases from J, with 21 bases between. Germline values: CDR1 LNHDA, CDR2 SQIVND (reference sequence). CDR3 length equals 17 residues. In DNA, the CDR3 is TGTGCCAGTAGTCTCCTGGGGCTGGGCGGACCTTACAATGAGCAGTTCTTC. This encodes CASSLLGLGGPYNEQFF.

The gene calls are TRBV3-1 (or the pseudogene TRBV3-2) and TRBJ1-1; D might be TRBD1 (6 bases). The CDR3 extends over 16 amino acids. Deletions cut 1 base from V and 1 base from J, with 13 bases between. Germline V CDR1 and CDR2: LGHDT, YNNKEL (reference sequence). The CDR3 region is CASSQAGARGNTEAFF. The DNA of the CDR3 is TGTGCCAGCAGCCAAGCGGGCGCCAGGGGGAACACTGAAGCTTTCTTT.

The rearrangement links TRBV18 to TRBJ2-4, with D perhaps TRBD1 or TRBD2 (7 bases each). The germline gives CDR1 KGHSH, CDR2 LQKENI. CDR3 size: 17 residues. Trimming shortened V by 2 bases and J by 1 base, and 15 bases separated the two germline ends. CDR3 sequence reads: CASSPITGEGAKNIQYF. CDR3 sequence (DNA): TGTGCCAGCTCACCAATAACAGGGGAGGGGGCCAAAAACATTCAGTACTTC.